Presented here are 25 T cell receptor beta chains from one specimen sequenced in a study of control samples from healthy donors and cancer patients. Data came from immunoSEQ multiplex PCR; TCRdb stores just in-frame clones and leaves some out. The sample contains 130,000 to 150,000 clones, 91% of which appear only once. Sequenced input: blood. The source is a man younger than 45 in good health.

CDR3 in DNA: TGCAGCGTTGGACAGGTTAGCTCTGGGGCCAACGTCCTGACTTTC. It encodes CSVGQVSSGANVLTF. The rearrangement joins TRBV29-1 to TRBJ2-6; tentatively, D is TRBD1 (6 bases). Germline CDR1 reads SQVTM; CDR2 reads ANQGSEA. V gave up 4 bases and J gave up 0 bases, with 10 bases separating them. The CDR3 is made up of 15 amino acids.

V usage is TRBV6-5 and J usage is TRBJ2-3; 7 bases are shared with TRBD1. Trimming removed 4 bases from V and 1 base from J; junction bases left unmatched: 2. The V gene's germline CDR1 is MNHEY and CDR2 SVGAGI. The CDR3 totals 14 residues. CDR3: CASSLGQGTDTQYF. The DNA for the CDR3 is TGTGCCAGCAGTTTAGGACAGGGCACAGATACGCAGTATTTT.

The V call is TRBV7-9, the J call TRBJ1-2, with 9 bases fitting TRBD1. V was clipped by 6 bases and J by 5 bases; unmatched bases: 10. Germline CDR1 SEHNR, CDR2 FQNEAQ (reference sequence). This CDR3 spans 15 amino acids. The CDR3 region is CASSSNRGREYGYTF. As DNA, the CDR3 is TGTGCCAGCAGTTCAAACAGGGGGCGGGAGTATGGCTACACCTTC.

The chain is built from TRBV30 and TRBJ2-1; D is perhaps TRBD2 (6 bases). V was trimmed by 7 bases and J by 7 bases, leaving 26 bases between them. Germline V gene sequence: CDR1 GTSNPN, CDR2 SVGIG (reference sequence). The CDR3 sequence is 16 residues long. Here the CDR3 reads CASEGFGGVVRNEQFF. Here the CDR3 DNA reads TGTGCCTCCGAGGGGTTCGGCGGGGTCGTCCGGAATGAGCAGTTCTTC.

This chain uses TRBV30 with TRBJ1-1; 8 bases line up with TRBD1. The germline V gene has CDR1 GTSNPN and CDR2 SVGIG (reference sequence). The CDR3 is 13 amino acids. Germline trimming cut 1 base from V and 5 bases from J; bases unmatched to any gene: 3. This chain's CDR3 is CAWSGDRKTEAFF. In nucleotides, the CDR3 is TGTGCCTGGAGTGGGGACAGGAAAACTGAAGCTTTCTTT.

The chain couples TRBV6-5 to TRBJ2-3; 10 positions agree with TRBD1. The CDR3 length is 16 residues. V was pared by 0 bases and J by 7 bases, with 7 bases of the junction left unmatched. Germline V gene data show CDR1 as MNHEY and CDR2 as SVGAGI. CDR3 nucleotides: TGTGCCAGCAGTTACTCGAAGGGACAGGGGTATCATACGCAGTATTTT. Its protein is CASSYSKGQGYHTQYF.

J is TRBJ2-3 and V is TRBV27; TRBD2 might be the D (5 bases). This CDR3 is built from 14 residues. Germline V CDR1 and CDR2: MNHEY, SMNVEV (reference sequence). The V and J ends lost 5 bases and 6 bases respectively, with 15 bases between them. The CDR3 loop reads CASSPEGAEDTQYF. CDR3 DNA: TGTGCCAGCAGTCCAGAGGGAGCGGAGGATACGCAGTATTTT.

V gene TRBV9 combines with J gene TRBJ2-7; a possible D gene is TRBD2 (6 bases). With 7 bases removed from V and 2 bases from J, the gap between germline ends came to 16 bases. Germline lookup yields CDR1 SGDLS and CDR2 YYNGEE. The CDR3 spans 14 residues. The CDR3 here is CASAPGDWTYEQYF. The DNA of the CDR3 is TGTGCCAGCGCCCCGGGGGACTGGACCTACGAGCAGTACTTC.

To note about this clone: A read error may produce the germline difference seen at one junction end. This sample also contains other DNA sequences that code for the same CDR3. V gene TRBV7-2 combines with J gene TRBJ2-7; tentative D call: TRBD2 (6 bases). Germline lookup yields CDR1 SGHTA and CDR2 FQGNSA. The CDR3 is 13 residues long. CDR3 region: CASSLVGGPRLMF. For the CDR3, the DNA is TGTGCCAGCAGCTTAGTCGGGGGACCTAGACTCATGTTC.

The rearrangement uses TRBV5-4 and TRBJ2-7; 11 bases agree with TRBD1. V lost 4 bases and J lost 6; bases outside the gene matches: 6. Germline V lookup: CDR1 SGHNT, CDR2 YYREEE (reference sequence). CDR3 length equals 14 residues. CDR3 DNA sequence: TGTGCCAGCAGCAGCCGGGACAGGGGGTCCGAGCAGTACTTC. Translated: CASSSRDRGSEQYF. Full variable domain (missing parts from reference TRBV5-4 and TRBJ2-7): ETGVTQSPTHLIKTRGQQVTLRCSSQSGHNTVSWYQQALGQGPQFIFQYYREEENGRGNFPPRFSGLQFPNYSSELNVNALELDDSALYLCASSSRDRGSEQYFGPGTRLTVT.

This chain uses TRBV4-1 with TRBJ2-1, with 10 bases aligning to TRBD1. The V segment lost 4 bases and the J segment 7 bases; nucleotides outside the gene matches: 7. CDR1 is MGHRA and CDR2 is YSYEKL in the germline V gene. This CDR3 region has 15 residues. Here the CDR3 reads CASSPRQGAWNEQFF. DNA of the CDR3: TGCGCCAGCAGCCCCAGACAGGGGGCGTGGAATGAGCAGTTCTTC.

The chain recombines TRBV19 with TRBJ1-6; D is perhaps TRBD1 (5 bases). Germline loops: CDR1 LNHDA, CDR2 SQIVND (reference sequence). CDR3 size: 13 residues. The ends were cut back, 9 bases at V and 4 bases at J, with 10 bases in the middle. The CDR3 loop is CASATDYNSPLHF. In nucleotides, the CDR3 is TGTGCCAGCGCGACAGATTATAATTCACCCCTCCACTTT.

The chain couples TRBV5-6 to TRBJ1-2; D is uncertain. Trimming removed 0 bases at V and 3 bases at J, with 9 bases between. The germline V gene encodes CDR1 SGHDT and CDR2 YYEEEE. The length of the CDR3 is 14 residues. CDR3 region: CASSLGRSDYGYTF. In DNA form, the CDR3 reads TGTGCCAGCAGCTTGGGGAGGTCTGACTATGGCTACACCTTC. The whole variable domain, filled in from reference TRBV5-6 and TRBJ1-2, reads DAGVTQSPTHLIKTRGQQVTLRCSPKSGHDTVSWYQQALGQGPQFIFQYYEEEERQRGNFPDRFSGHQFPNYSSELNVNALLLGDSALYLCASSLGRSDYGYTFGSGTRLTVV.

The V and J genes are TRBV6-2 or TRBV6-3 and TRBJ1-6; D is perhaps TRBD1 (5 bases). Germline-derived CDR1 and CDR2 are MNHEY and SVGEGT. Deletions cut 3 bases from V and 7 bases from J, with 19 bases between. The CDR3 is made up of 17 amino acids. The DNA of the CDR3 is TGTGCCAGCAGTTATCGGCCAAGCAGGGCTCCGAATTCACCCCTCCACTTT. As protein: CASSYRPSRAPNSPLHF.

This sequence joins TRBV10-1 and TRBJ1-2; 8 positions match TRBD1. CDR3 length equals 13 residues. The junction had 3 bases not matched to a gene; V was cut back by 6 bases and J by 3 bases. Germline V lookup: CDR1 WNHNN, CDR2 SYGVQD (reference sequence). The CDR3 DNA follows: TGCGCCAGCAGCCCGGGACAGGACTATGGCTACACCTTC. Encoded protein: CASSPGQDYGYTF.

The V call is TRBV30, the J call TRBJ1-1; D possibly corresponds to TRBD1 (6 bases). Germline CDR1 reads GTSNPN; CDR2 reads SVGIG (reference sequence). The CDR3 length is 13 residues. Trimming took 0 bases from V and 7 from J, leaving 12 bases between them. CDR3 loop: CAWSVLGANEAFF. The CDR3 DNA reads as TGTGCCTGGAGTGTTTTGGGGGCGAATGAAGCTTTCTTT. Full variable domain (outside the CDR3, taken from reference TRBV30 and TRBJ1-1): SQTIHQWPATLVQPVGSPLSLECTVEGTSNPNLYWYRQAAGRGLQLLFYSVGIGQISSEVPQNLSASRPQDRQFILSSKKLLLSDSGFYLCAWSVLGANEAFFGQGTRLTVV.

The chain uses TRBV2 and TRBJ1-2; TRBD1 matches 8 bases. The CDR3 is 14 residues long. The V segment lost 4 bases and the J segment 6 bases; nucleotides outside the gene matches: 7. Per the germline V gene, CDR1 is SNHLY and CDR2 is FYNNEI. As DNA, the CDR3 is TGTGCCAGCAGTGTTACAGGGGGGGAGAATGGCTACACCTTC. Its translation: CASSVTGGENGYTF.

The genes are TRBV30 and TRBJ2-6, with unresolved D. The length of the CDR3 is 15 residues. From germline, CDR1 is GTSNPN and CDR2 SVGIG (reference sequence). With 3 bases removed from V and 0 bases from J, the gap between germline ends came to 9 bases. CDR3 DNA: TGTGCCTGGAGCTTAGGGTTCTCTGGGGCCAACGTCCTGACTTTC. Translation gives CAWSLGFSGANVLTF.

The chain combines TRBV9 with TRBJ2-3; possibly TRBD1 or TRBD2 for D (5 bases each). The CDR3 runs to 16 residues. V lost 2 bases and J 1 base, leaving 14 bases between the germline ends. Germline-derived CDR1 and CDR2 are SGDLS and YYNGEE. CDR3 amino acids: CASSVPRDGGTDTQYF. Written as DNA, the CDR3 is TGTGCCAGCAGCGTCCCCCGGGACGGTGGCACAGATACGCAGTATTTT.

CDR3 DNA: TGTGCCAGCAGTTACTTAACAGGGGACTATGGCTACACCTTC. Translating it yields CASSYLTGDYGYTF. The genes are TRBV6-5 and TRBJ1-2; 7 nucleotides align to TRBD1. Germline values: CDR1 MNHEY, CDR2 SVGAGI. V shed 1 base and J 3 bases; nucleotides not matched to a gene: 2. The CDR3 extends over 14 amino acids.

The CDR3 coding sequence is TGTGCCAGCAGTTACTTTAATACAGGGCCAGCGAACACCGGGGAGCTGTTTTTT. This translates into CASSYFNTGPANTGELFF. The V and J genes are TRBV6-2 or TRBV6-3 and TRBJ2-2, with TRBD1 as a possible D gene (6 bases). This CDR3 contains 18 residues. Germline V CDR1 and CDR2: MNHEY, SVGEGT. V lost 1 base, J lost 0 bases, and 15 bases lay in between.

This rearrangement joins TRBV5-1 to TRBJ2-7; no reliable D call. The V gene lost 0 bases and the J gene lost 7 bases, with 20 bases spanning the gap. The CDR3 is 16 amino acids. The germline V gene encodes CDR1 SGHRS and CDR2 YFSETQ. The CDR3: CASSLAEWGSLLEQYF. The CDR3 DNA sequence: TGCGCCAGCAGCTTGGCCGAATGGGGATCCCTATTAGAGCAGTACTTC.

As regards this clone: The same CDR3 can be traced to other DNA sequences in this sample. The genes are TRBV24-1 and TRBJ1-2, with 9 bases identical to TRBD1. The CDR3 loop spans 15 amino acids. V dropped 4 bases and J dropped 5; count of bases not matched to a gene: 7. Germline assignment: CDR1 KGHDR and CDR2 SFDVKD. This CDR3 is CATSDPGQGNYGYTF. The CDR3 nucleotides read TGTGCCACCAGTGACCCCGGACAGGGGAATTATGGCTACACCTTC.

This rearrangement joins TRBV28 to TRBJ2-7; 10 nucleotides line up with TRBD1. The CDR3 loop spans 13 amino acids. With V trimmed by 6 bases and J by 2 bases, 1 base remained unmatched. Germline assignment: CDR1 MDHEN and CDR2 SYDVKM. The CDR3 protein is CASRGQGAYEQYF. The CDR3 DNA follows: TGTGCCAGCAGAGGACAGGGGGCCTACGAGCAGTACTTC. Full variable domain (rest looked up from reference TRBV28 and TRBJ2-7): DVKVTQSSRYLVKRTGEKVFLECVQDMDHENMFWYRQDPGLGLRLIYFSYDVKMKEKGDIPEGYSVSREKKERFSLILESASTNQTSMYLCASRGQGAYEQYFGPGTRLTVT.

CDR3 in amino acids: CASRSRRTTDTQYF. For the CDR3, the DNA is TGTGCCAGTAGATCAAGACGGACCACAGATACGCAGTATTTT. The chain joins TRBV19 to TRBJ2-3, with D unresolved. CDR1 is LNHDA, CDR2 SQIVND, per germline (reference sequence). The CDR3 is made up of 14 amino acids. V lost 6 bases and J 2 bases, leaving 12 bases between the germline ends.